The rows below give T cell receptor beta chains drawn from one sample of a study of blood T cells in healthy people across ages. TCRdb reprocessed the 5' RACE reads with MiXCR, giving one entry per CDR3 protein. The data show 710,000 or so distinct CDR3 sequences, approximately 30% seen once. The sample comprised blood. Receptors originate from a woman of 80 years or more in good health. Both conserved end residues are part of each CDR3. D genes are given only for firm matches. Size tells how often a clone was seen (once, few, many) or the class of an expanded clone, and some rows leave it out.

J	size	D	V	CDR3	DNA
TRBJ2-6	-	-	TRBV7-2	CASVYGAGANVLTF	TGTGCCAGCGTTTACGGAGCTGGGGCCAACGTCCTGACTTTC
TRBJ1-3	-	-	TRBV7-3	CASSKGVSSGNTIYF	TGTGCCAGCAGCAAAGGGGTTAGCTCTGGAAACACCATATATTTT
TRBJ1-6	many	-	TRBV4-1	CASSPLGGTGYSPLHF	TGCGCCAGCAGCCCCTTGGGCGGGACCGGCTATTCACCCCTCCACTTT
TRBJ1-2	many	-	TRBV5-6	CASSETNYGYTF	TGTGCCAGCAGCGAAACGAACTATGGCTACACCTTC
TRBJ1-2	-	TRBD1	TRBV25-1	CASSFGTGVYGYTF	TGTGCCAGCAGTTTTGGGACAGGGGTCTATGGCTACACCTTC
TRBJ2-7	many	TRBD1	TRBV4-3	CASSQQDRDEYEQYF	TGCGCCAGCAGCCAACAAGACAGGGACGAATACGAGCAGTACTTC
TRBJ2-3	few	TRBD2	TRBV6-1	CASRGVGAGNTDTQYF	TGTGCCAGCAGAGGAGTCGGAGCGGGGAACACAGATACGCAGTATTTT
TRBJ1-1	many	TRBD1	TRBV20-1	CSARALLDRVNEAFF	TGCAGTGCTAGGGCTCTTTTGGACAGGGTAAATGAAGCTTTCTTT
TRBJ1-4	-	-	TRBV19	CASSGRNNEKRFF	TGTGCCAGTTCGGGACGGAATAATGAAAAACGGTTTTTT
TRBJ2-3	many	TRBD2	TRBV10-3	CAISESSGGGTDTQYF	TGTGCCATCAGTGAGTCTAGCGGGGGCGGCACAGATACGCAGTATTTT
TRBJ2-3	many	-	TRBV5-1	CASSLRVGDTQYF	TGCGCCAGCAGCCTGAGGGTTGGAGATACGCAGTATTTT
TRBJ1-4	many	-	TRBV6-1	CASSLPTNNEKLFF	TGTGCCAGCAGTCTCCCGACCAATAATGAAAAACTGTTTTTT
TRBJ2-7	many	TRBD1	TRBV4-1	CASSQVAGQDEQYF	TGCGCCAGCAGCCAAGTCGCGGGACAGGACGAGCAGTACTTC
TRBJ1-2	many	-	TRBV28	CGAGPGAGYTF	TGTGGGGCTGGACCCGGGGCTGGCTACACCTTC
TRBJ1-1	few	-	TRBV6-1	CASSHPQRPNTEAFF	TGTGCCAGCAGCCACCCCCAACGCCCAAACACTGAAGCTTTCTTT
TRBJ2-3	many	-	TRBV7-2	CASSFQLGRTDTQYF	TGTGCCAGCAGCTTTCAACTGGGACGCACAGATACGCAGTATTTT
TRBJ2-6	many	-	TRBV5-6	CASSYKGTGANVLTF	TGTGCCAGCAGCTACAAGGGGACTGGGGCCAACGTCCTGACTTTC
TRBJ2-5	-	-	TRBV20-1	CSARQAPEKTQYF	TGCAGTGCTAGGCAGGCTCCCGAGAAGACCCAGTACTTC
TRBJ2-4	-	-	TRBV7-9	CASSPQESKNIQYF	TGTGCCAGCAGCCCACAGGAGAGCAAAAACATTCAGTACTTC
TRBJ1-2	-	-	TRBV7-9	CASSPGVEKSVGYTF	TGTGCCAGCAGCCCCGGGGTCGAGAAGAGCGTTGGCTACACCTTC
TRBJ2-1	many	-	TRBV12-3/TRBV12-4	CASSFPAKGMGNEQFF	TGTGCCAGCAGTTTCCCAGCAAAGGGGATGGGGAATGAGCAGTTCTTC
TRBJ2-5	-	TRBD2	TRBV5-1	CASSLVALAGGGQETQYF	TGCGCCAGCAGCTTGGTCGCCCTAGCGGGGGGGGGCCAAGAGACCCAGTACTTC
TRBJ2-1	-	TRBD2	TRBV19	CASSTTRGGGSYNEQFF	TGTGCCAGTAGCACGACCCGGGGCGGGGGCTCCTACAATGAGCAGTTCTTC
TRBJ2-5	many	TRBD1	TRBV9	CASSVGGQETQYF	TGTGCCAGCAGCGTAGGGGGACAGGAGACCCAGTACTTC
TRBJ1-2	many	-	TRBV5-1	CASSLNTGYGYTF	TGCGCCAGCAGCTTAAATACAGGTTACGGCTACACCTTC
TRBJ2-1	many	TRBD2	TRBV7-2	CASSLSSGGHNEQFF	TGTGCCAGCAGCCTCTCTAGCGGGGGCCACAATGAGCAGTTCTTC
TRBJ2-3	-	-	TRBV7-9	CASSPFGLESTDTQYF	TGTGCCAGCAGCCCCTTTGGACTGGAAAGCACAGATACGCAGTATTTT
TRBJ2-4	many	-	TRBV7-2	CASSPAVRRAKNIQYF	TGTGCCAGCAGCCCAGCAGTAAGGCGGGCCAAAAACATTCAGTACTTC
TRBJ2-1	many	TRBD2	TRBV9	CASSGGVAGGPHNEQFF	TGTGCCAGCAGCGGGGGAGTGGCGGGGGGGCCCCACAATGAGCAGTTCTTC
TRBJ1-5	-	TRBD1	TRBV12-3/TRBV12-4	CASSLRDSQPQHF	TGTGCCAGCAGTTTGAGGGACAGTCAGCCCCAGCATTTT
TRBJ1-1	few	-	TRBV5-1	CASSLSGVDTEAFF	TGCGCCAGCAGCTTGTCTGGGGTGGACACTGAAGCTTTCTTT
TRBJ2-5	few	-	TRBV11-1	CASSFLSYNEQYF	TGTGCCAGCAGCTTTCTGTCGTACAATGAGCAGTACTTC
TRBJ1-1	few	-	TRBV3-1	CASSQGIGGNTEAFF	TGTGCCAGCAGCCAAGGAATAGGGGGGAACACTGAAGCTTTCTTT
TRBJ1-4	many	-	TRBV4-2	CASSQEVSGEKLFF	TGTGCCAGCAGCCAAGAGGTTTCAGGGGAAAAACTGTTTTTT
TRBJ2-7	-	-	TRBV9	CASSPEGFSYEQYF	TGTGCCAGCAGCCCAGAAGGGTTTTCCTACGAGCAGTACTTC
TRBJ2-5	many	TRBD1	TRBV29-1	CSVSPGQGSQETQYF	TGCAGCGTTTCACCGGGACAGGGAAGCCAAGAGACCCAGTACTTC
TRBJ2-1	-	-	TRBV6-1	CASHGAGSYNEQFF	TGTGCCAGCCATGGGGCAGGCTCCTACAATGAGCAGTTCTTC
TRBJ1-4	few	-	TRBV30	CAWSARAGEKLFF	TGTGCCTGGAGTGCCAGGGCGGGTGAAAAACTGTTTTTT